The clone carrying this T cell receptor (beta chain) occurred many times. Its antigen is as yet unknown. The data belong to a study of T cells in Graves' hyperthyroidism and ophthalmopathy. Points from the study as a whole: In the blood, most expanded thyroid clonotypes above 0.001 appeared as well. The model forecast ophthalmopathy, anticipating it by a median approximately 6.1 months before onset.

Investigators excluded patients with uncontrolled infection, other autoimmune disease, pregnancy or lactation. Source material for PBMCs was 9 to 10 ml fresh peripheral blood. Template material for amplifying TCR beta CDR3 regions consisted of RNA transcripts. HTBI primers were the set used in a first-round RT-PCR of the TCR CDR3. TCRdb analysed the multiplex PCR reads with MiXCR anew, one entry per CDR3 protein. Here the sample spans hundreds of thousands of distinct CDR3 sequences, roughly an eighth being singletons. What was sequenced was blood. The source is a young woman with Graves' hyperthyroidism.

The CDR3 bases are TGTGCCAGCAGTGAAACCCTTACGGGATACGAGCAGTACTTC. Its translation is CASSETLTGYEQYF. This sequence joins TRBV6-1 and TRBJ2-7; perhaps TRBD2 as D (5 bases). Germline CDR1 is MNHNS and CDR2 is SASEGT. V lost 2 bases and J 4 bases, leaving 12 bases between the germline ends. This CDR3 comprises 14 residues.